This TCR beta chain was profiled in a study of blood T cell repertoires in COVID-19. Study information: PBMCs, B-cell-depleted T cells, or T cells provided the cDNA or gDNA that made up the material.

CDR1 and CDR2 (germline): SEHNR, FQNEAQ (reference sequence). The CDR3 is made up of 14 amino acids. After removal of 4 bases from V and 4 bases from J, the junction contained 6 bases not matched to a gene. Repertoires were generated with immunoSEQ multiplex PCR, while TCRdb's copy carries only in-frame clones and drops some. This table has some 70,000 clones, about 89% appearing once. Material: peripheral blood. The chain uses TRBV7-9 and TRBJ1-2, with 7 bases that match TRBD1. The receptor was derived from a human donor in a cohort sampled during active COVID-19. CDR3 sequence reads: CASSSPGQLYGYTF. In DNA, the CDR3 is TGTGCCAGCAGCTCACCGGGACAGCTCTATGGCTACACCTTC. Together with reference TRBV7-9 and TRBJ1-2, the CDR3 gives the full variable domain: DTGVSQNPRHKITKRGQNVTFRCDPISEHNRLYWYRQTLGQGPEFLTYFQNEAQLEKSRLLSDRFSAERPKGSFSTLEIQRTEQGDSAMYLCASSSPGQLYGYTFGSGTRLTVV.